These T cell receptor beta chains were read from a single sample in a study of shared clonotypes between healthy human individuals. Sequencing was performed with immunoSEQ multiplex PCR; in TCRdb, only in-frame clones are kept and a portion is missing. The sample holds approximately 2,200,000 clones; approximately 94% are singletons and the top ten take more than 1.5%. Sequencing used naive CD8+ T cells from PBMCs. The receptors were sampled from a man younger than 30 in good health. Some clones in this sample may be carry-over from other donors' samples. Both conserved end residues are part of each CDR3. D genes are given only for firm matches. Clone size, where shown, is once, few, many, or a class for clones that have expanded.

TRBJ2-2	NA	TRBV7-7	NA	CASSLNPGLHTGELFF	TGTGCCAGCAGCCTTAACCCGGGACTTCACACCGGGGAGCTGTTTTTT
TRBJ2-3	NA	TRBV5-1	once	CASSLSDISTDTQYF	TGCGCCAGCAGCTTGTCGGACATTAGCACAGATACGCAGTATTTT
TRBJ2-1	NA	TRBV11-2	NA	CASSLLGNEQFF	TGTGCCAGCAGCTTACTCGGCAATGAGCAGTTCTTC
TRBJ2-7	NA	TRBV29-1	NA	CSVELGATYEQYF	TGCAGCGTTGAACTAGGGGCAACCTACGAGCAGTACTTC
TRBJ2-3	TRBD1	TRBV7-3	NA	CASSSGQGIDTQYF	TGTGCCAGCAGCTCGGGACAGGGAATAGATACGCAGTATTTT
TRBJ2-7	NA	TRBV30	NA	CAWSVGVHEQYF	TGTGCCTGGAGTGTGGGAGTCCACGAGCAGTACTTC
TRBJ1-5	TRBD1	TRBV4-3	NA	CASSHGTGADQPQHF	TGCGCCAGCAGCCACGGGACAGGAGCCGATCAGCCCCAGCATTTT
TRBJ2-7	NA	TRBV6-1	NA	CATRGANSYEQYF	TGTGCCACGAGGGGGGCGAACTCCTACGAGCAGTACTTC
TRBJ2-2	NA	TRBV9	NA	CASSVVEKGELFF	TGTGCCAGCAGCGTAGTTGAGAAGGGGGAGCTGTTTTTT
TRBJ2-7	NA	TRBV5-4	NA	CASSFSGSPPYEQYF	TGTGCCAGCAGCTTTTCAGGTTCGCCCCCCTACGAGCAGTACTTC
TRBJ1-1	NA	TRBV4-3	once	CASSQDGVTEAFF	TGCGCCAGCAGCCAAGATGGGGTGACTGAAGCTTTCTTT
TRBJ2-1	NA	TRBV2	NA	CASRAGFLSYNEQFF	TGTGCCAGCAGAGCGGGTTTTTTAAGTTACAATGAGCAGTTCTTC
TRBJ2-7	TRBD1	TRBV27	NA	CASSLGTGGNEQYF	TGTGCCAGCAGTTTGGGGACAGGGGGCAACGAGCAGTACTTC
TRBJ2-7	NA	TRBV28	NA	CASSLQIQTYEQYF	TGTGCCAGCAGTCTCCAAATCCAAACCTACGAGCAGTACTTC
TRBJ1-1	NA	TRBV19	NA	CASSIGRTKNTEAFF	TGTGCCAGTAGTATAGGTCGAACTAAGAACACTGAAGCTTTCTTT
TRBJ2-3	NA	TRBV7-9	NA	CASSPDVRDTQYF	TGTGCCAGCAGCCCGGACGTGAGGGATACGCAGTATTTT
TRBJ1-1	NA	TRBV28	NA	CASRDRNTEAFF	TGTGCCAGCAGGGACAGGAACACTGAAGCTTTCTTT
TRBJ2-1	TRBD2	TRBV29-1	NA	CSVVAGGTYNEQFF	TGCAGCGTTGTGGCGGGGGGGACCTACAATGAGCAGTTCTTC
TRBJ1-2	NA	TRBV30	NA	CAGETGLNYGYTF	TGTGCCGGAGAAACAGGGCTTAACTATGGCTACACCTTC
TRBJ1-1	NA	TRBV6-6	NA	CASSYSDTEAFF	TGTGCCAGCAGTTACTCAGACACTGAAGCTTTCTTT
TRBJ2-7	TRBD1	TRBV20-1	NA	CSSRQGYEQYF	TGCAGTTCGAGACAGGGCTACGAGCAGTACTTC
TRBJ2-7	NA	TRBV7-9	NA	CASSLGAGNSYEQYF	TGTGCCAGCAGCTTAGGGGCGGGGAACTCCTACGAGCAGTACTTC
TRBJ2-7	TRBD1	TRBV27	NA	CASSFWPGQGNEQYF	TGTGCCAGCAGTTTTTGGCCGGGACAGGGGAACGAGCAGTACTTC
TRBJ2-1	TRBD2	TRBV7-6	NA	CASSPSGSRNNEQFF	TGTGCCAGCAGTCCGAGCGGGAGTAGAAACAATGAGCAGTTCTTC
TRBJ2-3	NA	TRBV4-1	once	CASSPPERVTDTQYF	TGCGCCAGCAGCCCACCGGAGAGGGTGACAGATACGCAGTATTTT
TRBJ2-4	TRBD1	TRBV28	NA	CASSRTGRDIQYF	TGTGCCAGCAGTAGGACAGGCCGGGACATTCAGTACTTC
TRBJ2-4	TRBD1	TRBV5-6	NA	CASSSGTDYSLAKNIQYF	TGTGCCAGCAGTTCCGGGACAGATTACAGCCTAGCCAAAAACATTCAGTACTTC
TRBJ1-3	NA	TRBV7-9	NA	CASSDLPVSGNTIYF	TGTGCCAGCAGCGACCTTCCCGTCTCTGGAAACACCATATATTTT